This T cell receptor (beta chain) emerged from a study of CD8 T cells in ankylosing spondylitis. TCRdb re-derived calls from the 5' RACE reads in MiXCR, one entry per CDR3 protein. The top ten clones hold around 0.51% of a sample with hundreds of thousands of distinct CDR3 sequences, 10% to 15% of them seen once. This clonotype has a handful of counts. What it recognizes is unknown. Findings and caveats of the study: There was a TCR beta motif, made of several highly homologous variants, that appeared characteristic of ankylosing spondylitis blood.

The V gene end was trimmed by 8 bases and the J gene end by 4 bases; junction bases not matched to a gene: 7. The CDR3 spans 14 residues. Germline values: CDR1 MNHNS, CDR2 SASEGT. The source is a male donor with ankylosing spondylitis. The chain employs TRBV6-1 and TRBJ2-2; 7 positions match TRBD1. The sample was blood, either unsorted or a sorted T cell fraction (not recorded which). The CDR3 region is CASQRGPVTGELFF. Written as DNA, the CDR3 is TGTGCCAGCCAAAGGGGGCCTGTCACCGGGGAGCTGTTTTTT.